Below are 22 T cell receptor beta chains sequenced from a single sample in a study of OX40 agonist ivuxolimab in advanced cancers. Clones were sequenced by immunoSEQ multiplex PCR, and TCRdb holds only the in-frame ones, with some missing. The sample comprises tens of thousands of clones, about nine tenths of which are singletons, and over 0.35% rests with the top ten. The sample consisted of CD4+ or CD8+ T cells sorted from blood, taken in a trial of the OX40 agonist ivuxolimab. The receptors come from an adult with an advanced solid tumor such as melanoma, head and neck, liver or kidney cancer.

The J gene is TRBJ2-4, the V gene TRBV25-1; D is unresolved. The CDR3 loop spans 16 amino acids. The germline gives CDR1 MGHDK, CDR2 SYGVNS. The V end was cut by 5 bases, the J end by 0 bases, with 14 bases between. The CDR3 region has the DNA TGTGCCAGCAGTCCCGAATTATACTCAGCCAAAAACATTCAGTACTTC. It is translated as CASSPELYSAKNIQYF.

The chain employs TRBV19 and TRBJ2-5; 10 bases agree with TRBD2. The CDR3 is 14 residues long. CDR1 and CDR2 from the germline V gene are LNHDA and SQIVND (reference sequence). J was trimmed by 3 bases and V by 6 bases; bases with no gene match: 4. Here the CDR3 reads CASSRGLAEETQYF. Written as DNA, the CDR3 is TGTGCCAGTAGCAGAGGACTAGCGGAAGAGACCCAGTACTTC.

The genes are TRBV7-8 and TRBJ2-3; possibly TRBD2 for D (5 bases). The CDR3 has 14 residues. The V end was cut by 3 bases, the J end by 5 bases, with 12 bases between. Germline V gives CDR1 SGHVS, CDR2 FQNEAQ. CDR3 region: CASSFPGRGDTQYF. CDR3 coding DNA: TGTGCCAGCAGCTTTCCGGGCCGGGGAGATACGCAGTATTTT.

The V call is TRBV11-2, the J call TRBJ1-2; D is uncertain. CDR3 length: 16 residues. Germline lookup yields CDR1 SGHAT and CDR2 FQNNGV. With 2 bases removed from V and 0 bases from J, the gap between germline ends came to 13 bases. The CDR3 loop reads CASSLSVLEANYGYTF. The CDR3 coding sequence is TGTGCCAGCAGCTTATCCGTGTTAGAGGCTAACTATGGCTACACCTTC.

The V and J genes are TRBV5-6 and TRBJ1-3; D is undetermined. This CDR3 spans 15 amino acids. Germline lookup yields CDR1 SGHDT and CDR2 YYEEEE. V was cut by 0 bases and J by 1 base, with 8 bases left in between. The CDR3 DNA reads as TGTGCCAGCAGCTTGGCAACCATTTCTGGAAACACCATATATTTT. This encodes CASSLATISGNTIYF.

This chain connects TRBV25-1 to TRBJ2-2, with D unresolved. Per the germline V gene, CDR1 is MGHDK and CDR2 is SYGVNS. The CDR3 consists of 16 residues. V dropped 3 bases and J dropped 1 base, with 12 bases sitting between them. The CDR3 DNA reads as TGTGCCAGCAGTGATCTACGTAGTGGGAACACCGGGGAGCTGTTTTTT. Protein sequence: CASSDLRSGNTGELFF.

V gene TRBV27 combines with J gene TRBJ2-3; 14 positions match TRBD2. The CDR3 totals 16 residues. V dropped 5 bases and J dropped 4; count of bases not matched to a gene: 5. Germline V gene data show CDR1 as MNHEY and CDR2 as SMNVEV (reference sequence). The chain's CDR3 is CASSPGLAGGADTQYF. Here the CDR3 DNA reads TGTGCCAGCAGTCCCGGACTAGCGGGAGGTGCAGATACGCAGTATTTT.

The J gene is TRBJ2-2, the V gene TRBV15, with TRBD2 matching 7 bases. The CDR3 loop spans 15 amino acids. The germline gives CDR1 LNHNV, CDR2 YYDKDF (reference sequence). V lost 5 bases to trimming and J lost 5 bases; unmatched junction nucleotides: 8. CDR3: CATSLGSGTTGELFF. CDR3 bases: TGTGCCACCAGCCTAGGGAGCGGGACTACCGGGGAGCTGTTTTTT.

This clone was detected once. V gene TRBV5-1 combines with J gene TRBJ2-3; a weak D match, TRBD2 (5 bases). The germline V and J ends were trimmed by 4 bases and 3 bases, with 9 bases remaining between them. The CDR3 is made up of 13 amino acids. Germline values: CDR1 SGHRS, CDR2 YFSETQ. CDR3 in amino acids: CASSRTSTDTQYF. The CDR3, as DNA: TGCGCCAGCAGCCGGACTTCGACAGATACGCAGTATTTT.

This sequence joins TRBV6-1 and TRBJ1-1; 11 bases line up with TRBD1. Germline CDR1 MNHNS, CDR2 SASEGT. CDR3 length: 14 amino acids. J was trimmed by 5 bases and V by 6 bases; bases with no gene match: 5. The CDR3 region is CASRGRDRGTEAFF. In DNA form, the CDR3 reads TGTGCCAGCAGGGGCCGGGACAGGGGGACTGAAGCTTTCTTT.

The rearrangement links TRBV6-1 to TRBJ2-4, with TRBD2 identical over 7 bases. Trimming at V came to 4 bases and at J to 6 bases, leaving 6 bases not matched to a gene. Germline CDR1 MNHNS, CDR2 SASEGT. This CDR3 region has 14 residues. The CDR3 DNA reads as TGTGCCAGCAGTGCTAGCGGAAGAAGAAACATTCAGTACTTC. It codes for CASSASGRRNIQYF.

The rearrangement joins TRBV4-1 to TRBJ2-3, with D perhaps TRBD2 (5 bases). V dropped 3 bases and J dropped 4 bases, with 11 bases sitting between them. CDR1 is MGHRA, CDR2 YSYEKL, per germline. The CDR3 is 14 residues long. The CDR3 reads CASSQMDWADTQYF. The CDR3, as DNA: TGCGCCAGCAGCCAGATGGACTGGGCAGATACGCAGTATTTT.

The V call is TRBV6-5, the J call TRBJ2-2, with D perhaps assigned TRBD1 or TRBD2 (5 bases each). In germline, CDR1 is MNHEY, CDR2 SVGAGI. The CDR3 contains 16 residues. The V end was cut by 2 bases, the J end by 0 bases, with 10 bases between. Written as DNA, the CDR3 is TGTGCCAGCAGTTACCCCCTGGGGGCGAACACCGGGGAGCTGTTTTTT. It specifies CASSYPLGANTGELFF.

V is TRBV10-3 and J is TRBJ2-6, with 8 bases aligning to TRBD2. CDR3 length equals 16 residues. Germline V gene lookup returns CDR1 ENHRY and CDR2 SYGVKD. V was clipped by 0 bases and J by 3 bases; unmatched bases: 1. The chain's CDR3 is CAISESRGVGANVLTF. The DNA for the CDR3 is TGTGCCATCAGTGAGTCGCGGGGGGTTGGGGCCAACGTCCTGACTTTC.

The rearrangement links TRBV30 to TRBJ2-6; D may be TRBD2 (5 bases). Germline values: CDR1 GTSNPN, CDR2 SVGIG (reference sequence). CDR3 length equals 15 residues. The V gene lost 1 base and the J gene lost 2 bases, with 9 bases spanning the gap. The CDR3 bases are TGTGCCTGGAGTGCCCCCGGGGCTGGGGCCAACGTCCTGACTTTC. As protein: CAWSAPGAGANVLTF.

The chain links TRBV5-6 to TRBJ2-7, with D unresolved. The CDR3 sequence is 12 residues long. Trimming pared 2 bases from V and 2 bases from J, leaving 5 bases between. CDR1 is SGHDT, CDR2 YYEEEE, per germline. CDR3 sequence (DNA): TGTGCCAGCAGCTTCTCAACCTACGAGCAGTACTTC. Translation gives CASSFSTYEQYF. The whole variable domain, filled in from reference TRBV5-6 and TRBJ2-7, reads DAGVTQSPTHLIKTRGQQVTLRCSPKSGHDTVSWYQQALGQGPQFIFQYYEEEERQRGNFPDRFSGHQFPNYSSELNVNALLLGDSALYLCASSFSTYEQYFGPGTRLTVT.

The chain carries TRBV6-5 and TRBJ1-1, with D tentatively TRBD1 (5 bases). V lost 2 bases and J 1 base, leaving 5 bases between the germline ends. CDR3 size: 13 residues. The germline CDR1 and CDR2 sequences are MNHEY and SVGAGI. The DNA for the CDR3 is TGTGCCAGCAGTTACACAGGGAACACTGAAGCTTTCTTT. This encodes CASSYTGNTEAFF.

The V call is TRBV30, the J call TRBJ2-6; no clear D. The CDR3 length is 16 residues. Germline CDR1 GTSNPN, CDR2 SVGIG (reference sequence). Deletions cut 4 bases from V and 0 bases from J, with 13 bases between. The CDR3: CAWNVGLLSGANVLTF. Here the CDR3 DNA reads TGTGCCTGGAATGTCGGCTTGCTCTCTGGGGCCAACGTCCTGACTTTC.

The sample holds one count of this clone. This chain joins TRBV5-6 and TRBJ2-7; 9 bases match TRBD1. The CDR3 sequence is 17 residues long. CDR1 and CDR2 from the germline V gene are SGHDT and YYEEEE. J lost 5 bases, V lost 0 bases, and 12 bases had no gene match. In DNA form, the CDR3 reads TGTGCCAGCAGCTTGGTCGGTTCGGGACAGGGTCGAGACGAGCAGTACTTC. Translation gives CASSLVGSGQGRDEQYF.

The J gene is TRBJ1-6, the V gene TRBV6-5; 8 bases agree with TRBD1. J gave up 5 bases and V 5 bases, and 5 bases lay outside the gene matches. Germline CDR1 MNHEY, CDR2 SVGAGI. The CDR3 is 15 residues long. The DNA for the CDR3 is TGTGCCAGCAGTCCGCCGGGACAGGATAATTCACCCCTCCACTTT. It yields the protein CASSPPGQDNSPLHF.

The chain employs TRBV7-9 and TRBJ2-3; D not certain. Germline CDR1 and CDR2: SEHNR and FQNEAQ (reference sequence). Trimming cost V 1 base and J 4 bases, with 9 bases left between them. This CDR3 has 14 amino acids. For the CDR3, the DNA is TGTGCCAGCAGCTTAGGGAGCCAGTCAGATACGCAGTATTTT. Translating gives CASSLGSQSDTQYF.

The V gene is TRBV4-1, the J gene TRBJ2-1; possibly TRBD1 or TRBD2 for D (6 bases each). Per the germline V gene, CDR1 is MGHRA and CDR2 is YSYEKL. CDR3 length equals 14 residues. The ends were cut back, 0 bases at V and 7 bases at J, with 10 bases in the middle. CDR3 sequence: CASSQDGGRNEQFF. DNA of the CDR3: TGCGCCAGCAGCCAAGATGGGGGGCGGAATGAGCAGTTCTTC.